This record covers a single T cell receptor (beta chain). Germline CDR1 reads SQVTM; CDR2 reads ANQGSEA. CDR3 length: 18 amino acids. The trim removed 1 base at V and 8 bases at J, leaving 17 bases unmatched. These data originate in a study of CD8 T cells in ankylosing spondylitis. Each CDR3 protein gets one entry after TCRdb re-called the 5' RACE reads with MiXCR. The table lists about 360,000 distinct CDR3 sequences, about 15% of them singletons. This rearrangement joins TRBV29-1 to TRBJ2-1; 10 bases line up with TRBD2. The source is a male donor with ankylosing spondylitis or in good health (not recorded which). Sequencing input: blood, either unsorted or a sorted T cell fraction (not recorded which). The CDR3 DNA reads as TGCAGCGTTGAAGGCCTAGTTAGAAAGCGGGGGGGCAGGGATGAGCAGTTCTTC. Translating gives CSVEGLVRKRGGRDEQFF.